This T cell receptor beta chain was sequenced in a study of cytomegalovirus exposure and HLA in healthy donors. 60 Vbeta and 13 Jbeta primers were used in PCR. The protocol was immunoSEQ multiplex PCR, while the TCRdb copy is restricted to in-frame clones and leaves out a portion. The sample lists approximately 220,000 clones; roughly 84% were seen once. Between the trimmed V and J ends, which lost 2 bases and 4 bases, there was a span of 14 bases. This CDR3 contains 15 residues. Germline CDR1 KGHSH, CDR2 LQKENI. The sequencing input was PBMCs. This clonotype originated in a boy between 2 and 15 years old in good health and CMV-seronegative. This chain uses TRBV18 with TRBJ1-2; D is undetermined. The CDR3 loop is CASSPGTALTYGYTF. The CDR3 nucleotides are TGTGCCAGCTCACCAGGAACAGCACTTACCTATGGCTACACCTTC.